The present entry profiles one T cell receptor beta chain with its context. CDR1 is MDHEN, CDR2 SYDVKM, per germline. The CDR3 is 11 residues long. V lost 7 bases to trimming and J lost 4 bases, with 7 bases between them. The cohort comprised adults aged 18 to 89 years residing in about two dozen US areas. These data come from a study of blood T cell repertoires in COVID-19. The data were produced by immunoSEQ multiplex PCR, yet TCRdb's version contains in-frame clones alone and is incomplete. The table lists around 250,000 clones, 70% to 85% of them singletons. Sequencing was performed on PBMCs or T cells enriched from blood (not recorded which). The chain uses TRBV28 and TRBJ1-2, with D perhaps matching TRBD1 (6 bases). The TCR was taken from a man in his forties who had recovered from COVID-19. The CDR3 sequence is CASTGVYGYTF. CDR3 nucleotide sequence: TGTGCCAGCACAGGGGTCTATGGCTACACCTTC.